This is a list of T cell receptor beta chains from one sample in a study of T cell responses to AZD1222 COVID-19 vaccine. Produced via immunoSEQ multiplex PCR; TCRdb's table is partial and in-frame only. This sample has about 200,000 clones, with roughly 92% found just once. This material consisted of peripheral blood, taken 28 days after the second AZD1222 dose. The receptors were gathered from an adult who received the AZD1222 COVID-19 vaccine. The CDR3 runs from the conserved cysteine through the conserved F or W. The D gene is left open where the match is weak. Size values are once, few and many counts, or a class for expanded clones, and some rows have none.

J: TRBJ1-5; size: .; D: TRBD1; V: TRBV6-4; length: 15; DNA: TGTGCCAGCAACAACCGGGACAGGGCAGGTCAGCCCCAGCATTTT; CDR3: CASNNRDRAGQPQHF
J: TRBJ1-4; size: .; D: .; V: TRBV3-1/TRBV3-2; length: 14; DNA: TGTGCCAGCAGCCGACGGACGGGAGGGGAAAAACTGTTTTTT; CDR3: CASSRRTGGEKLFF
J: TRBJ1-5; size: .; D: .; V: TRBV4-1; length: 13; DNA: TGCGCCAGCAGCCAAGAAGATGGTCAGCCCCAGCATTTT; CDR3: CASSQEDGQPQHF
J: TRBJ2-7; size: .; D: .; V: TRBV21-1; length: 18; DNA: TGTGCCAGCAGCAAAGAAGGGAGGTTTGCTTATCGTTCCTACGAGCAGTACTTC; CDR3: CASSKEGRFAYRSYEQYF
J: TRBJ1-2; size: .; D: .; V: TRBV28; length: 11; DNA: TGTGCCAGCGCACGGGATTATGGCTACACCTTC; CDR3: CASARDYGYTF
J: TRBJ1-2; size: .; D: .; V: TRBV7-3; length: 15; DNA: TGTGCCAGCAGCTTAAACGCGGCGAATTCCTATGGCTACACCTTC; CDR3: CASSLNAANSYGYTF
J: TRBJ2-2; size: few; D: .; V: TRBV19; length: 16; DNA: TGTGCCAGTAGTACCTCCGGGACATCGAACACCGGGGAGCTGTTTTTT; CDR3: CASSTSGTSNTGELFF
J: TRBJ2-2; size: .; D: .; V: TRBV2; length: 14; DNA: TGTGCCAGCACCCGACTAGCGAACACCGGGGAGCTGTTTTTT; CDR3: CASTRLANTGELFF
J: TRBJ2-1; size: .; D: TRBD2; V: TRBV7-3; length: 12; DNA: TGTGCCAGCGGAGGCGGGGGGAATGAGCAGTTCTTC; CDR3: CASGGGGNEQFF
J: TRBJ1-1; size: .; D: .; V: TRBV7-9; length: 15; DNA: TGTGCCAGCAGCCCGCTTGGGCTGGACGGAACCGAAGCTTTCTTT; CDR3: CASSPLGLDGTEAFF
J: TRBJ1-1; size: once; D: TRBD1; V: TRBV9; length: 14; DNA: TGTGCCAGCAGCGTAAGGGCAGGGGGCACTGAAGCTTTCTTT; CDR3: CASSVRAGGTEAFF
J: TRBJ1-3; size: .; D: .; V: TRBV18; length: 17; DNA: TGTGCCAGCTCATCCGGGACGGCGACCCTATCTGGAAACACCATATATTTT; CDR3: CASSSGTATLSGNTIYF
J: TRBJ2-7; size: .; D: TRBD2; V: TRBV5-4; length: 14; DNA: TGTGCCAGCAGCTTGGCGGGGGGGCCCTACGAGCAGTACTTC; CDR3: CASSLAGGPYEQYF
J: TRBJ1-1; size: .; D: TRBD1; V: TRBV5-1; length: 15; DNA: TGCGCCAGCAGCTTCGGGACAGGGTCGGTCACTGAAGCTTTCTTT; CDR3: CASSFGTGSVTEAFF
J: TRBJ1-2; size: .; D: .; V: TRBV28; length: 13; DNA: TGTGCCAGCAGTCCCCCCATTCGGGATGGCTACACCTTC; CDR3: CASSPPIRDGYTF
J: TRBJ1-1; size: few; D: .; V: TRBV19; length: 15; DNA: TGTGCCAGTAACCCGGGGGGAGGTCGGAACACTGAAGCTTTCTTT; CDR3: CASNPGGGRNTEAFF
J: TRBJ1-5; size: .; D: .; V: TRBV30; length: 13; DNA: TGTGCCTGGAGTGGTCAGAGCAATCAGCCCCAGCATTTT; CDR3: CAWSGQSNQPQHF
J: TRBJ1-2; size: .; D: .; V: TRBV4-1; length: 17; DNA: TGCGCCAGCAGCCCTACGGATCGACGGCCCCCCTACTATGGCTACACCTTC; CDR3: CASSPTDRRPPYYGYTF
J: TRBJ2-1; size: .; D: TRBD2; V: TRBV10-1; length: 15; DNA: TGCGCCAGCAGTGAGCGACGGGGGGGCCCCAATGAGCAGTTCTTC; CDR3: CASSERRGGPNEQFF
J: TRBJ2-3; size: .; D: .; V: TRBV5-1; length: 16; DNA: TGCGCCAGCAGCCATGCCCCGGGACTGGACACAGATACGCAGTATTTT; CDR3: CASSHAPGLDTDTQYF
J: TRBJ1-1; size: .; D: .; V: TRBV3-1/TRBV3-2; length: 12; DNA: TGTGCCAGCAGCCAAGGCCGGGCCCAAGCTTTCTTT; CDR3: CASSQGRAQAFF
J: TRBJ1-1; size: .; D: .; V: TRBV10-3; length: 14; DNA: TGTGCCATCAGTGTGGGACCCACGAACACTGAAGCTTTCTTT; CDR3: CAISVGPTNTEAFF
J: TRBJ1-1; size: .; D: .; V: TRBV18; length: 16; DNA: TGTGCCAGCTCACCACAAGATACAGCGCTGAACACTGAAGCTTTCTTT; CDR3: CASSPQDTALNTEAFF
J: TRBJ1-5; size: .; D: .; V: TRBV3-1/TRBV3-2; length: 13; DNA: TGTGCCAGCAGCCAAAAGAGGGAACAGCCCCAGCATTTT; CDR3: CASSQKREQPQHF
J: TRBJ1-3; size: .; D: TRBD1; V: TRBV19; length: 16; DNA: TGTGCCAGTAGAAAGCGGGACAGGCCCTCTGGAAACACCATATATTTT; CDR3: CASRKRDRPSGNTIYF
J: TRBJ1-4; size: .; D: .; V: TRBV11-2; length: 17; DNA: TGTGCCAGCAGCCCCGCCGGCCAATCGGTAACTAATGAAAAACTGTTTTTT; CDR3: CASSPAGQSVTNEKLFF
J: TRBJ2-3; size: .; D: .; V: TRBV6-5; length: 11; DNA: TGTGCCAGCAGTAGATTAGATACGCAGTATTTT; CDR3: CASSRLDTQYF
J: TRBJ1-1; size: .; D: .; V: TRBV6-1; length: 13; DNA: TGTGCCAGCAGTGAGACAACAGGGATGAAAGCTTTCTTT; CDR3: CASSETTGMKAFF
J: TRBJ2-3; size: .; D: TRBD1; V: TRBV7-2; length: 16; DNA: TGTGCCAGCAGCCCGCCGGACAGGGGATGGTCAGATACGCAGTATTTT; CDR3: CASSPPDRGWSDTQYF
J: TRBJ2-1; size: .; D: .; V: TRBV7-9; length: 13; DNA: TGTGCCAGCAGCTTCTGGGGCCAGGATGAGCAGTTCTTC; CDR3: CASSFWGQDEQFF
J: TRBJ1-1; size: .; D: .; V: TRBV11-3; length: 13; DNA: TGTGCCAGCAGCTTATCAGGGTCTAATGAAGCTTTCTTT; CDR3: CASSLSGSNEAFF
J: TRBJ2-2; size: once; D: TRBD1; V: TRBV5-8; length: 17; DNA: TGTGCCAGCAGCTTGGTTGGGACAGGGGCTACGGCCGGGGAGCTGTTTTTT; CDR3: CASSLVGTGATAGELFF
J: TRBJ1-1; size: few; D: TRBD1; V: TRBV12-3/TRBV12-4; length: 13; DNA: TGTGCCAGCCATCGGGACAGGGACGCTGAAGCTTTCTTT; CDR3: CASHRDRDAEAFF
J: TRBJ1-6; size: few; D: TRBD1; V: TRBV6-2/TRBV6-3; length: 16; DNA: TGTGCCAGCAGTCGGTTCGGACAGGGGGAAAATTCACCCCTCCACTTT; CDR3: CASSRFGQGENSPLHF
J: TRBJ1-4; size: .; D: .; V: TRBV25-1; length: 16; DNA: TGTGCCAGCAGTGCCGGGGGCATAAGGACTAATGAAAAACTGTTTTTT; CDR3: CASSAGGIRTNEKLFF
J: TRBJ1-5; size: .; D: .; V: TRBV28; length: 17; DNA: TGTGCCAGCGACCCCACGTGGGGGGGCTCTAGCAATCAGCCCCAGCATTTT; CDR3: CASDPTWGGSSNQPQHF
J: TRBJ1-5; size: .; D: TRBD1; V: TRBV15; length: 17; DNA: TGTGCCACCGCAGGGCCAGGGGGCCCACGTGGCAATCAGCCCCAGCATTTT; CDR3: CATAGPGGPRGNQPQHF
J: TRBJ2-7; size: .; D: .; V: TRBV21-1; length: 13; DNA: TGTGCCAGCAGCAAACGTAGCGCAAACGAGCAGTACTTC; CDR3: CASSKRSANEQYF
J: TRBJ1-2; size: .; D: .; V: TRBV9; length: 15; DNA: TGTGCCAGCAGTCCGAATTGGGGGGGCGGCTATGGCTACACCTTC; CDR3: CASSPNWGGGYGYTF
J: TRBJ2-7; size: .; D: .; V: TRBV3-1/TRBV3-2; length: 15; DNA: TGTGCCAGCAGCCAAAGTCTTAACGGTGCCTACGAGCAGTACTTC; CDR3: CASSQSLNGAYEQYF
J: TRBJ1-2; size: .; D: .; V: TRBV27; length: 14; DNA: TGTGCCAGCAGTTTATCGATGAACCCTGAGGGCTACACCTTC; CDR3: CASSLSMNPEGYTF
J: TRBJ1-6; size: .; D: .; V: TRBV6-4; length: 13; DNA: TGTGCCAGCAGTGATGTGGAAAATTCACCCCTCCACTTT; CDR3: CASSDVENSPLHF
J: TRBJ2-3; size: .; D: .; V: TRBV7-6; length: 11; DNA: TGTGCCAGCACCCTACAGGGCACGCAGTATTTT; CDR3: CASTLQGTQYF
J: TRBJ1-1; size: .; D: TRBD1; V: TRBV5-5; length: 13; DNA: TGTGCCAGCAGCGTCGACAGGGTCGGGGAAGCTTTCTTT; CDR3: CASSVDRVGEAFF
J: TRBJ1-3; size: .; D: .; V: TRBV7-2; length: 13; DNA: TGTGCCAGCAGCTTAGTAGGGGGAAACACCATATATTTT; CDR3: CASSLVGGNTIYF
J: TRBJ1-2; size: .; D: .; V: TRBV6-4; length: 14; DNA: TGTGCCAGCAGTGCCAACGACAGAGCTTCACGCTACACCTTC; CDR3: CASSANDRASRYTF
J: TRBJ1-3; size: .; D: .; V: TRBV9; length: 15; DNA: TGTGCCAGCAGCGTAACCGCAGGGAAGGGAAACACCATATATTTT; CDR3: CASSVTAGKGNTIYF
J: TRBJ2-5; size: .; D: TRBD2; V: TRBV6-5; length: 15; DNA: TGTGCCAGCAGTTACCTAGCGGGGGGCGGGGAGACCCAGTACTTC; CDR3: CASSYLAGGGETQYF
J: TRBJ1-1; size: once; D: .; V: TRBV28; length: 11; DNA: TGTGCCACCAACCAGGACACGCGAGCTTTCTTT; CDR3: CATNQDTRAFF
J: TRBJ2-1; size: .; D: .; V: TRBV6-6; length: 16; DNA: TGTGCCAGCAGACCTAGACCTGGGCCCTCCTACAATGAGCAGTTCTTC; CDR3: CASRPRPGPSYNEQFF
J: TRBJ1-2; size: .; D: .; V: TRBV6-5; length: 13; DNA: TGTGCCAGCAGTTGGGGAGGGGAGGGAGGCTACACCTTC; CDR3: CASSWGGEGGYTF
J: TRBJ1-2; size: .; D: .; V: TRBV6-5; length: 11; DNA: TGTGCCAGCAAGGCCGGGGTAGGCTACACCTTC; CDR3: CASKAGVGYTF
J: TRBJ1-1; size: .; D: TRBD1; V: TRBV19; length: 15; DNA: TGTGCCAGTAGTTGGGGACAGATTGTGAACACTGAAGCTTTCTTT; CDR3: CASSWGQIVNTEAFF
J: TRBJ2-7; size: .; D: .; V: TRBV21-1; length: 16; DNA: TGTGCCAGCAGCAAACAGAATGGACTAGCGGACTACGAGCAGTACTTC; CDR3: CASSKQNGLADYEQYF
J: TRBJ1-1; size: .; D: .; V: TRBV7-2; length: 13; DNA: TGTGCCAGCAGCTTAGACAGGAACACTGAAGCTTTCTTT; CDR3: CASSLDRNTEAFF
J: TRBJ1-5; size: .; D: .; V: TRBV12-2; length: 15; DNA: TGTGCAAGTCCCTCCAAGGCAGGGTTCGATCAGCCCCAGCATTTT; CDR3: CASPSKAGFDQPQHF
J: TRBJ2-6; size: .; D: .; V: TRBV19; length: 19; DNA: TGTGCCAGTAGACCTACCTTCGGGCCTCGGGACGCTGGGGCCAACGTCCTGACTTTC; CDR3: CASRPTFGPRDAGANVLTF
J: TRBJ2-1; size: few; D: .; V: TRBV29-1; length: 12; DNA: TGCAGCGTTGGGCTAGCTTGGAATGAGCAGTTCTTC; CDR3: CSVGLAWNEQFF
J: TRBJ2-3; size: once; D: TRBD1; V: TRBV7-3; length: 14; DNA: TGTGCCAGCAGCCCACAGGGGTACACAGATACGCAGTATTTT; CDR3: CASSPQGYTDTQYF